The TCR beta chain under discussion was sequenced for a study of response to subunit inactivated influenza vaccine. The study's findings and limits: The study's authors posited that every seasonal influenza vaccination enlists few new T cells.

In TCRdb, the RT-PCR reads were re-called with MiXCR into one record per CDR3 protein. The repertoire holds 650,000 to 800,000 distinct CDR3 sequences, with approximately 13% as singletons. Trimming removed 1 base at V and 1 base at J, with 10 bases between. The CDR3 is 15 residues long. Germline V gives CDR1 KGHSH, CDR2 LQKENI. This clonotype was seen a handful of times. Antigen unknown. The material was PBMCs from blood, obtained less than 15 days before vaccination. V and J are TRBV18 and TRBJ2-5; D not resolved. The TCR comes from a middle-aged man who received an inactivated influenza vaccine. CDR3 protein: CASSPRVGPQETQYF. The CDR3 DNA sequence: TGTGCCAGCTCACCACGAGTCGGTCCCCAAGAGACCCAGTACTTC.